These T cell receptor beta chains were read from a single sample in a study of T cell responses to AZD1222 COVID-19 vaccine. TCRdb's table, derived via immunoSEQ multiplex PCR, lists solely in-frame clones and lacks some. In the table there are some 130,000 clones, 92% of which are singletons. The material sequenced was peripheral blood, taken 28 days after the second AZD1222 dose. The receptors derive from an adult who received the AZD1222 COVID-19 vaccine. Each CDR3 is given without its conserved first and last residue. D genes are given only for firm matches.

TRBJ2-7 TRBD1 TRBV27 ASTRGFGYEQY
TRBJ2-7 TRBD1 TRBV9 ASSVSTGQGSEQY
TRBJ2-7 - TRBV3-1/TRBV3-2 ASSPWVPAVLN
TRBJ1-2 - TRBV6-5 ASTPRADLNYGYT
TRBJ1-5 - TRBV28 ASSTDSQPQH
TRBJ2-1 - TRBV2 ASSLDRGAYNEQF
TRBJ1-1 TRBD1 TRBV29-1 SARQGTMNTEAF
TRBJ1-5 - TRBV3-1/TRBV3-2 ASSQDTLENQPQH
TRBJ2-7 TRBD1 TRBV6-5 ASSYGTGGYEQY
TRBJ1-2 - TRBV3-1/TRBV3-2 ASSQGAGINYT
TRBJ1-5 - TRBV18 ASSLSGTPSNQPQH
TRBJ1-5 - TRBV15 ATSRARVSQPQH
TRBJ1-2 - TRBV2 ASSDEGLYGYT
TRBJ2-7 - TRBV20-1 SASRASSYEQY